These 7 T cell receptor beta chains were sequenced from one sample in a study of CD8 T cells in Susac syndrome. Roughly 0.45 to 1 ug RNA was reverse transcribed with random hexamers. MiXCR, applied by TCRdb to the immunoSEQ multiplex PCR reads, yields one record per CDR3 protein. The table lists tens of thousands of distinct CDR3 sequences, approximately 94% of them singletons. The sequenced sample was CD8+ T cells from PBMCs. The receptor source for this set is a human donor in good health.

The chain combines TRBV11-2 with TRBJ2-7, with D unclear. The CDR3 is made up of 14 amino acids. With 5 bases removed from V and 3 bases from J, the gap between germline ends came to 14 bases. Germline V gene sequence: CDR1 SGHAT, CDR2 FQNNGV. CDR3 region: CASSENGKHYEQYV. CDR3 coding DNA: TGTGCCAGCAGCGAGAATGGGAAACACTACGAGCAGTACGTC.

This clonotype has a single count. This rearrangement joins TRBV7-9 to TRBJ2-1, with D hard to call. This CDR3 is 14 amino acids long. V lost 0 bases, J lost 5 bases, and 8 bases lay in between. Germline values: CDR1 SEHNR, CDR2 FQNEAQ (reference sequence). The CDR3 DNA sequence: TGTGCCAGCAGCTTAGCGACGGCCGACAATGAGCAGTTCTTC. This translates into CASSLATADNEQFF.

This chain uses TRBV7-9 with TRBJ1-2; D remains unclear. This CDR3 has 14 amino acids. V lost 5 bases and J 3 bases, leaving 13 bases between the germline ends. Germline V CDR1 and CDR2: SEHNR, FQNEAQ (reference sequence). CDR3 sequence (DNA): TGTGCCAGCAGCCGCGGCGAGGGCCACTATGGCTACACCTTC. Protein sequence: CASSRGEGHYGYTF. The full variable domain, rest sourced from reference TRBV7-9 and TRBJ1-2, is DTGVSQNPRHKITKRGQNVTFRCDPISEHNRLYWYRQTLGQGPEFLTYFQNEAQLEKSRLLSDRFSAERPKGSFSTLEIQRTEQGDSAMYLCASSRGEGHYGYTFGSGTRLTVV.

The chain combines TRBV6-6 with TRBJ2-3, with D perhaps TRBD1 (6 bases). V was shortened by 6 bases and J by 4 bases, with 20 bases between the two germline ends. This CDR3 has 16 residues. The germline V gene encodes CDR1 MNHNY and CDR2 SVGAGI (reference sequence). CDR3 nucleotide sequence: TGTGCCAGCAGGCCTTACAGGGTATCGGACTCAGATACGCAGTATTTT. Residues: CASRPYRVSDSDTQYF.

This chain connects TRBV29-1 to TRBJ2-7; the D gene is possibly TRBD2 (7 bases). The CDR3 is made up of 17 amino acids. Between the trimmed V and J ends, which lost 8 bases and 4 bases, there was a span of 30 bases. Germline loops: CDR1 SQVTM, CDR2 ANQGSEA. CDR3 in DNA: TGCAGCATTCTGGCGGGAGTTCTAACAGGGAAAGTTTACGAGCAGTACTTC. Translated, it gives CSILAGVLTGKVYEQYF.

This clonotype was picked up one time. V gene TRBV12-3 or TRBV12-4 combines with J gene TRBJ1-5; D call uncertain. The CDR3 length is 15 residues. Trimming took off 3 bases at V and 0 bases at J, with 9 bases between the two ends. The CDR3 is CASSFQLDSNQPQHF. DNA for the CDR3: TGTGCCAGCAGTTTTCAATTAGATAGCAATCAGCCCCAGCATTTT.

CDR3 bases: TGCGCCAGCAGCTTGTTACAGGGGGCTCTCTCTGAAGCTTTCTTT. Residues: CASSLLQGALSEAFF. The rearrangement uses TRBV5-1 and TRBJ1-1, with 9 positions matching TRBD1. J gave up 6 bases and V 1 base, and 7 bases lay outside the gene matches. The length of the CDR3 is 15 residues. Germline CDR1 is SGHRS and CDR2 is YFSETQ.